This T cell receptor (beta chain) came from a study of PD-1 blockade in classical Hodgkin lymphoma. Study observations and caveats: The authors excluded patients who started nivolumab under 1 year after ASCT. Reported baseline diversity: healthy donors highest, relapsed/refractory patients lowest.

This clone was seen a single time. Antigen: not known. Every single patient, without exception, relapsed after autologous stem cell transplantation, and brentuximab vedotin exposure varied. Magnetic negative selection of thawed PBMCs was the method by which CD4+ T cells were purified. The patients, who had relapsed/refractory classical Hodgkin lymphoma, achieved best responses of complete response, partial response or progressive disease. The method was immunoSEQ multiplex PCR; TCRdb's version includes in-frame clones alone and lacks a portion of them. The table includes approximately 4,100 clones, roughly 79% detected once. This TCR came from a human donor with classical Hodgkin lymphoma. Sequenced here: CD4+ T cells from blood, sampled at baseline.

CDR3 DNA sequence: TGTGCCAGCAGCTTGCCCGCCGACAGCTCTGGAAACACCATATATTTT. It is translated as CASSLPADSSGNTIYF. The V gene is TRBV5-6, the J gene TRBJ1-3; tentatively, D is TRBD1 (5 bases). This CDR3 spans 16 amino acids. V was trimmed by 1 base and J by 0 bases, leaving 11 bases between them. From germline, CDR1 is SGHDT and CDR2 YYEEEE.